These 17 T cell receptor beta chains share one sample of origin, sequenced in a study of blood T cells in healthy people across ages. PCR was performed a second time for roughly 7 to 12 cycles using a sample-barcoded 5' primer and a J-beta primer mix. TCRdb reprocessed the 5' RACE reads via MiXCR and lists one record per CDR3 protein. This sample has fewer than 1 million distinct CDR3 sequences, with 40% to 50% found just once. Material: blood. The source of these receptors is a man between 60 and 75 years old in good health.

This clonotype came up a few times. The chain uses TRBV11-2 and TRBJ2-3; 14 bases are shared with TRBD2. The germline V gene has CDR1 SGHAT and CDR2 FQNNGV. J lost 4 bases, V lost 5 bases, and 8 bases had no gene match. This CDR3 has 17 residues. The CDR3 reads CASSTRGLAGEADTQYF. CDR3 sequence (DNA): TGTGCCAGCAGCACGAGGGGACTAGCGGGGGAGGCAGATACGCAGTATTTT.

J is TRBJ2-3 and V is TRBV20-1, with a tentative D call TRBD1 (6 bases). The ends were cut back, 2 bases at V and 1 base at J, with 19 bases in the middle. From germline, CDR1 is DFQATT and CDR2 SNEGSKA (reference sequence). This CDR3 is 17 amino acids long. The CDR3 spells CSARRPGTRTGTDTQYF. The DNA for the CDR3 is TGCAGTGCTAGAAGACCCGGTACTAGGACAGGCACAGATACGCAGTATTTT.

This chain uses TRBV27 with TRBJ1-2; TRBD1 aligns across 9 bases. V was pared by 5 bases and J by 5 bases, with 9 bases of the junction left unmatched. CDR1 MNHEY and CDR2 SMNVEV come from the germline V gene (reference sequence). The CDR3 runs 15 residues. For the CDR3, the DNA is TGTGCCAGCAGTCCTGGGACAGGGAAGGCTTATGGCTACACCTTC. This sequence encodes CASSPGTGKAYGYTF.

The CDR3 DNA sequence: TGTGCCAGCAGCTCACGGCTCGGGACACGCTCCTTTGTCGACAATGAGCAGTACTTC. Translated, it gives CASSSRLGTRSFVDNEQYF. V gene TRBV7-9 combines with J gene TRBJ2-1; D perhaps matches TRBD1 (6 bases). The better agreement between TRBJ2-7 and the DNA end casts doubt on the J call. This CDR3 has 19 residues. From germline, CDR1 is SEHNR and CDR2 FQNEAQ (reference sequence).

The chain couples TRBV29-1 to TRBJ2-5; D might be TRBD1 (6 bases). CDR1 and CDR2 from the germline V gene are SQVTM and ANQGSEA. The CDR3 is 12 amino acids. With 6 bases removed from V and 5 bases from J, the gap between germline ends came to 13 bases. CDR3 residues: CSVAGALETQYF. As DNA, the CDR3 is TGCAGCGTGGCAGGGGCTTTGGAGACCCAGTACTTC.

Comments on this clonotype: A far larger clone is one nucleotide away, so this likely arose from a read error. The chain combines TRBV27 with TRBJ2-7; no clear D gene. This CDR3 contains 11 residues. Germline assignment: CDR1 MNHEY and CDR2 SMNVEV (reference sequence). The CDR3 DNA reads as TGTGCCAACAGTCCGGGCTACGAGCAGTACTTC. This sequence encodes CANSPGYEQYF.

At least ten counts were recorded for this clonotype. The chain links TRBV7-2 to TRBJ2-5, with 7 bases identical to TRBD1. CDR1 SGHTA and CDR2 FQGNSA come from the germline V gene. This CDR3 region has 13 residues. J gave up 3 bases and V 5 bases, and 3 bases lay outside the gene matches. The CDR3 DNA follows: TGTGCCAGCAGCCGAGACAGGGAAGAGACCCAGTACTTC. The encoded protein is CASSRDREETQYF.

The J gene is TRBJ2-3, the V gene TRBV12-3 or TRBV12-4; D perhaps matches TRBD2 (7 bases). V was pared by 6 bases and J by 2 bases, with 15 bases between. The CDR3 has 15 residues. The CDR3: CASSPGGLYTDTQYF. The DNA of the CDR3 is TGTGCCAGCAGCCCCGGGGGGCTCTACACAGATACGCAGTATTTT.

This clonotype occurred many times. The chain combines TRBV6-6 with TRBJ1-4; 7 bases map to TRBD1. Per germline, CDR1 MNHNY and CDR2 SVGAGI (reference sequence). V gave up 5 bases and J gave up 5 bases; unmatched junction bases: 8. This CDR3 has 15 residues. The CDR3 DNA is TGTGCCAGCAGTCGGGCCGGGACAGACAATGAAAAACTGTTTTTT. Translation: CASSRAGTDNEKLFF.

The CDR3 sequence: CASSHATGGQNEKLFF. The CDR3 DNA follows: TGCGCCAGCAGCCACGCCACAGGGGGTCAAAATGAAAAACTGTTTTTT. The chain employs TRBV4-3 and TRBJ1-4, with TRBD1 matching over 8 bases. The CDR3 contains 16 residues. Trimming took 3 bases from V and 5 from J; bases not matched to a gene: 8. CDR1 and CDR2 from the germline V gene are LGHNA and YSLEER.

V and J are TRBV7-9 and TRBJ1-4; 8 positions agree with TRBD1. From germline, CDR1 is SEHNR and CDR2 FQNEAQ (reference sequence). The CDR3 spans 14 residues. Germline trimming cut 4 bases from V and 7 bases from J; bases unmatched to any gene: 5. CDR3 sequence reads: CASSSSGGIEKLFF. The CDR3 coding sequence is TGTGCCAGCAGCTCGTCAGGGGGCATTGAAAAACTGTTTTTT.

This clonotype occurred a few times. This chain connects TRBV7-2 to TRBJ2-7; D assignment may be TRBD1 or TRBD2 (5 bases each). This CDR3 region has 15 residues. Trimming left V 1 base short and J 2 bases short, with 12 bases between. Germline lookup yields CDR1 SGHTA and CDR2 FQGNSA. CDR3 coding DNA: TGTGCCAGCAGCTTAGATCGGGGACCCACCTACGAGCAGTACTTC. It is translated as CASSLDRGPTYEQYF. Complete variable domain (other parts from reference TRBV7-2 and TRBJ2-7): GAGVSQSPSNKVTEKGKDVELRCDPISGHTALYWYRQSLGQGLEFLIYFQGNSAPDKSGLPSDRFSAERTGGSVSTLTIQRTQQEDSAVYLCASSLDRGPTYEQYFGPGTRLTVT.

Points on this clonotype: A junction boundary mismatches the germline segment, possibly from a read error. The rearrangement links TRBV4-1 to TRBJ2-6; tentatively, D is TRBD1 (5 bases). CDR3 length: 16 residues. Per germline, CDR1 MGHRA and CDR2 YSYEKL. The CDR3 nucleotides read TGCGCCAGCAGCCCGACCAGGGTCTCTGGGGCCAACGTCCCGACTTTC. Its protein is CASSPTRVSGANVPTF.

This rearrangement joins TRBV20-1 to TRBJ2-3; TRBD2 agrees at 7 bases. The J segment lost 5 bases and the V segment lost 5 bases, leaving 10 bases of the junction unmatched. The CDR3 totals 14 residues. CDR1 and CDR2 (germline): DFQATT, SNEGSKA (reference sequence). In DNA, the CDR3 is TGCAGTGCTGACCGTGGGACTAATAGAGATACGCAGTATTTT. Protein product: CSADRGTNRDTQYF.

The chain links TRBV6-1 to TRBJ2-4; D remains ambiguous. The CDR3 covers 19 residues. The germline gives CDR1 MNHNS, CDR2 SASEGT. V was cut by 0 bases and J by 0 bases, with 18 bases left in between. The DNA for the CDR3 is TGTGCCAGCAGTGAAGCGCTTCTGTCTTTAGCCTTAGCCAAAAACATTCAGTACTTC. Protein: CASSEALLSLALAKNIQYF.

Concerning this clonotype itself: Relative to the germline gene, one junction end is altered; a read error may explain this. The gene calls are TRBV9 and TRBJ2-1; 10 bases line up with TRBD2. The CDR3 is made up of 15 amino acids. Germline assignment: CDR1 SGDLS and CDR2 YYNGEE. In DNA, the CDR3 is TGTGTCAGCAGCGTAGTTAGCGGGGGGAACAATGAGCAGTTCTTC. Encoded protein: CVSSVVSGGNNEQFF.

Notes on this clonotype: A much larger clone differs from this one at a single base, so this may be a read error. This chain links TRBV5-1 with TRBJ2-1; 9 positions agree with TRBD1. CDR3 size: 17 residues. CDR1 SGHRS and CDR2 YFSETQ come from the germline V gene. The chain's CDR3 is CASSFLPSGTGYNERFF. DNA for the CDR3: TGCGCCAGCAGCTTCCTACCCTCCGGGACAGGGTACAATGAGCGGTTCTTC.